This T cell receptor (beta chain) stems from a study of blood T cells in healthy people across ages. The V gene's germline CDR1 is SQVTM and CDR2 ANQGSEA. The V end lost 5 bases, the J end lost 1 base, and 11 bases lay between the germline ends. The CDR3 has 13 residues. Broader study findings: The lack of PBMC sorting stopped any conclusive naive versus antigen-experienced comparison.

This clonotype was counted between two and nine times. Its antigen is not known. Primers used in a second PCR of roughly 7 to 11 cycles were a sample-barcoded 5' primer and a J-beta primer mix. A template-switch adaptor that had 12 random nucleotides put a tag on each cDNA molecule. A single record per CDR3 protein comes from TCRdb applying MiXCR to the 5' RACE reads. This table holds 710,000 or so distinct CDR3 sequences, approximately 22% found once. Isolating PBMCs gave at least 6 million of these cells per sample. Total RNA was isolated from each sample in quantities of at least 5 micrograms. Material: blood. The origin of this receptor is a man aged 65-85 years in good health. V usage is TRBV29-1 and J usage is TRBJ1-1; no clear D gene. CDR3: CSVSRIPNTEAFF. The CDR3, as DNA: TGCAGCGTTTCGCGGATCCCGAACACTGAAGCTTTCTTT.